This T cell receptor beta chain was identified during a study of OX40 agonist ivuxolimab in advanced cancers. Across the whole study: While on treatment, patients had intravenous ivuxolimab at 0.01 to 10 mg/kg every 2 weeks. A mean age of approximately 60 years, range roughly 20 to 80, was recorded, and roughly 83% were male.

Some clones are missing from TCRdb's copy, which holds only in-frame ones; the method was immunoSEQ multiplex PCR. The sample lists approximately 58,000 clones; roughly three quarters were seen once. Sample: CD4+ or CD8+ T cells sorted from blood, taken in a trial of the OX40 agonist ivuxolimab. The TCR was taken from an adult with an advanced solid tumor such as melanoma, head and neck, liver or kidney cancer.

CDR3 residues: CASSPPAWKTQYF. CDR3 coding DNA: TGTGCCAGCAGTCCCCCCGCATGGAAGACCCAGTACTTC. The V and J genes are TRBV2 and TRBJ2-5, with D unresolved. The V gene's germline CDR1 is SNHLY and CDR2 FYNNEI. The V end lost 5 bases, the J end lost 6 bases, and 13 bases lay between the germline ends. The CDR3 is made up of 13 amino acids.